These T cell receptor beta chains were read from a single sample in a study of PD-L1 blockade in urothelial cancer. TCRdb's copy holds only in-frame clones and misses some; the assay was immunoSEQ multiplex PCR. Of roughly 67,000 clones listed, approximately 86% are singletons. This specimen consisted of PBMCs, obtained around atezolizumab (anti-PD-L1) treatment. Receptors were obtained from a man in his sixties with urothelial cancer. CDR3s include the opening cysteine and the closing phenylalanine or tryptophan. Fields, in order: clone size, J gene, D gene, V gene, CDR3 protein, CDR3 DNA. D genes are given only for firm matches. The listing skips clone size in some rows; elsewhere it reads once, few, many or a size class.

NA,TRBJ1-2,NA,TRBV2,CASSPDKNYGYTF,TGTGCCAGCAGTCCGGACAAAAACTATGGCTACACCTTC
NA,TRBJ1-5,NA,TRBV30,CAWSAGQYNQPQHF,TGTGCCTGGAGCGCTGGACAGTACAATCAGCCCCAGCATTTT
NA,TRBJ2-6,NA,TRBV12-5,CASGLVRVSGYPSGANVLTF,TGTGCTAGTGGTTTGGTACGGGTTAGTGGCTATCCCTCTGGGGCCAACGTCCTGACTTTC
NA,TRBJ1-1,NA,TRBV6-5,CASSYSGARVEAEAFF,TGTGCCAGCAGTTACTCGGGGGCGCGAGTAGAGGCTGAAGCTTTCTTT
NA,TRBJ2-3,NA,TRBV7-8,CASRRGTTDTQYF,TGTGCCAGCAGGCGTGGGACTACAGATACGCAGTATTTT
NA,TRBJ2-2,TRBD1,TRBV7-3,CASSSQGADTGELFF,TGTGCCAGCAGCTCACAGGGGGCGGACACCGGGGAGCTGTTTTTT
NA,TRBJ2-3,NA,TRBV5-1,CASRIGLGGRSTDTQYF,TGCGCCAGCAGAATCGGGCTGGGGGGTAGGAGCACAGATACGCAGTATTTT
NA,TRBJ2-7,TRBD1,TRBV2,CASRLPGQGVNEQYF,TGTGCCAGCAGGCTACCGGGACAGGGAGTAAACGAGCAGTACTTC
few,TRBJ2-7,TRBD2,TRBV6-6,CASRRGGHYEQYF,TGTGCCAGCCGACGGGGGGGCCACTACGAGCAGTACTTC
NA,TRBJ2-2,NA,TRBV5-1,CASSVVGGGELFF,TGCGCCAGCAGCGTCGTAGGCGGCGGGGAGCTGTTTTTT
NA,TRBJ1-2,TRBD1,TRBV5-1,CASSEGTGGLGYTF,TGCGCCAGCAGCGAGGGGACAGGGGGCTTGGGCTACACCTTC
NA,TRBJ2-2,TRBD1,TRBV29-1,CSVGQGDGELFF,TGCAGCGTAGGACAGGGAGACGGGGAGCTGTTTTTT
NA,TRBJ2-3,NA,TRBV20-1,CSPLARTQYF,TGCAGTCCTCTAGCTAGAACGCAGTATTTT
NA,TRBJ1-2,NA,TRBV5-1,CASSSTGLSNYGYTF,TGCGCCAGCAGCTCCACAGGGTTGTCTAACTATGGCTACACCTTC
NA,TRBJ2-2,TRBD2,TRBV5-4,CASSPKAGGNTGELFF,TGTGCCAGCAGCCCAAAAGCGGGGGGGAACACCGGGGAGCTGTTTTTT
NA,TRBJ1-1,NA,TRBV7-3,CASSLGYGTEAFF,TGTGCCAGCAGCTTGGGCTATGGGACTGAAGCTTTCTTT
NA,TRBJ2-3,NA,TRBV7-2,CASIDQPGTLSTQYF,TGTGCCAGCATCGACCAGCCCGGGACTCTGAGTACGCAGTATTTT
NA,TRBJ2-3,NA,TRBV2,CASSEWRGLTDTQYF,TGTGCCAGCAGTGAATGGCGGGGGCTCACAGATACGCAGTATTTT
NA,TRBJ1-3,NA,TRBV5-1,CASSLDSLENTIYF,TGCGCCAGCAGCTTGGATAGCCTTGAAAACACCATATATTTT
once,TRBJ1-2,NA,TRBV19,CASSNRFTGDSYGYTF,TGTGCCAGTAGCAACCGTTTTACAGGAGACTCCTATGGCTACACCTTC
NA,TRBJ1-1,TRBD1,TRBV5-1,CASSTQGADTEAFF,TGCGCCAGCAGCACACAGGGGGCGGACACTGAAGCTTTCTTT
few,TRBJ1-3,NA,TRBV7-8,CASSAQVRGNTIYF,TGTGCCAGCAGCGCACAGGTCCGGGGAAACACCATATATTTT
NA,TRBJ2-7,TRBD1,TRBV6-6,CASILGQGYEQYF,TGTGCCAGCATCCTCGGACAGGGCTACGAGCAGTACTTC
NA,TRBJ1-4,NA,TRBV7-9,CASSSADTLNEKLFF,TGTGCCAGCAGCTCGGCGGACACCCTCAATGAAAAACTGTTTTTT
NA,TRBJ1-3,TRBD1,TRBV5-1,CASSLGPTGTGNTIYF,TGCGCCAGCAGCTTGGGTCCGACAGGGACTGGAAACACCATATATTTT
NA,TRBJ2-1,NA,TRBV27,CASSFGSYNEQFF,TGTGCCAGCAGTTTCGGGAGCTACAATGAGCAGTTCTTC
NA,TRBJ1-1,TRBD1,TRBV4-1,CASSRRQGAYVTEAFF,TGCGCCAGCAGCCGACGACAGGGGGCTTATGTAACTGAAGCTTTCTTT
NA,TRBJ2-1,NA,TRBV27,CASRQTRYNEQFF,TGTGCCAGCCGCCAGACCAGGTACAATGAGCAGTTCTTC
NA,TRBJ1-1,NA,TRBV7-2,CASSLAGHPNTEAFF,TGTGCCAGCAGCCTAGCGGGACACCCGAACACTGAAGCTTTCTTT
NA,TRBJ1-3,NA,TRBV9,CASSAQFSGNTIYF,TGTGCCAGCAGCGCACAGTTCTCTGGAAACACCATATATTTT
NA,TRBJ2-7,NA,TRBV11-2,CASTQGPPYEQYF,TGTGCCAGCACCCAGGGTCCCCCCTACGAGCAGTACTTC
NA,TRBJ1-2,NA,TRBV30,CAWSVSPLLKNYGYTF,TGTGCCTGGAGTGTATCCCCCTTACTCAAAAACTATGGCTACACCTTC
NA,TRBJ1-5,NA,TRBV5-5,CASSVDSHSNQPQHF,TGTGCCAGCAGCGTAGACAGTCATAGCAATCAGCCCCAGCATTTT